This T cell receptor (beta chain) was captured in a study of shared clonotypes between healthy human individuals. Findings of the study overall: Shared across a few donors were 5% to 6% of the naive CD4 clonotypes. Clonotype sharing among the donors was expected to vary with sequencing depth.

Of note for this clone: Its antigen is currently unknown.

At deep level, the assay was performed. The assay was immunoSEQ multiplex PCR, and TCRdb's table has in-frame clones only and misses some. The sample comprises hundreds of thousands of clones, about 96% of which are singletons, and less than 0.065% rests with the top ten. The split of CD4+ cells yielded CD45RA+ naive and CD45RA-negative memory subsets. What was sequenced was naive CD4+ T cells sorted from blood. Subset: CD45RA+ positively selected. This TCR derives from a woman under 40 in good health.

In DNA form, the CDR3 reads TGCGCCAGCAGCTTCGACTTCAATGAGCAGTTCTTC. It codes for CASSFDFNEQFF. V gene TRBV5-1 combines with J gene TRBJ2-1; D not certain. Trimming took off 2 bases at V and 6 bases at J, with 6 bases between the two ends. Looked up from germline, CDR1 is SGHRS and CDR2 is YFSETQ. The CDR3 covers 12 residues.